This T cell receptor beta chain was recovered during a study of T cell responses to AZD1222 COVID-19 vaccine. Study information: Second doses that came at about 4 or about 12 weeks were put together. Findings and caveats of the study: Mapped onto spike, vaccine-associated CD4 TCRs spanned it and were dominant at 160-218 and 743-854.

V was clipped by 7 bases and J by 4 bases; unmatched bases: 9. The CDR3 consists of 13 residues. The germline CDR1 and CDR2 sequences are GTSNPN and SVGIG (reference sequence). The method was immunoSEQ multiplex PCR; TCRdb's version includes in-frame clones alone and lacks a portion of them. The sample shows approximately 92,000 clones, around 93% of them seen only once. On this clone itself: Its antigen remains unidentified.

The origin of this receptor is an adult in good health. The chain joins TRBV30 to TRBJ1-2, with 7 bases aligning to TRBD1. The source material was peripheral blood, sampled on day 0 of AZD1222 vaccination. The DNA of the CDR3 is TGTGCCTTCGACTCACGACAGGGCTATGGCTACACCTTC. It specifies CAFDSRQGYGYTF.